The T cell receptor (beta chain) described here comes from a study of cytomegalovirus exposure and HLA in healthy donors. V shed 7 bases and J 5 bases; nucleotides not matched to a gene: 8. CDR3 length: 14 amino acids. Germline assignment: CDR1 SNHLY and CDR2 FYNNEI. Turning to this clone: Its antigen is unidentified.

Study observations and caveats: Other equally common chains were less clonally expanded than HLA-associated TCR beta chains, a later analysis showed. According to the study, around 180 TCR beta chains were cytomegalovirus-associated.

PCR amplification relied on 60 Vbeta primers (plus 13 Jbeta primers). Here immunoSEQ multiplex PCR was the method, and the copy in TCRdb shows in-frame clones only, minus some. The repertoire holds about 140,000 clones, roughly 76% seen once, with 1.5% to 2% in the top ten. The receptor comes from a female donor in good health and CMV-seronegative. Specimen: PBMCs. The J gene is TRBJ1-5, the V gene TRBV2; TRBD1 matches at 7 bases. The DNA of the CDR3 is TGTGCCAGCACCGAGACAGGGTGGGATCAGCCCCAGCATTTT. Translation: CASTETGWDQPQHF.